The 4 T cell receptor beta chains below all came from one sample that was sequenced in a study of response to subunit inactivated influenza vaccine (dated 2018 in TCRdb). The library came from RT-PCR. The data were produced on an Illumina HiSeq 2500. TCRdb reprocessed the public reads (quality trimming at Q25 with fastp, clone calling with MiXCR) and kept in-frame beta chains. Entries are consolidated by CDR3 protein sequence, retaining the most common genes and DNA. In this sample the table shows some 600,000 distinct CDR3 sequences, 14% of which occur a single time. Together, the top ten hold around 7.6% of the sample. Sample: PBMCs from blood, taken roughly 15 days before vaccination. These receptors were collected from a man aged 50 or older who received an inactivated influenza vaccine. Donor details come from another sample of the same person, matched by shared clones.

This clonotype was detected a few times. The rearrangement uses TRBV12-3 or TRBV12-4 and TRBJ2-5; 7 nucleotides align to TRBD1. The CDR3 has 14 amino acids. V was pared by 2 bases and J by 5 bases, with 5 bases of the junction left unmatched. The CDR3 protein is CASSLLGTEETQYF. CDR3 DNA sequence: TGTGCCAGCAGTTTACTCGGGACAGAGGAGACCCAGTACTTC.

This clonotype appeared many times. This chain links TRBV5-1 with TRBJ2-3; a weak D match, TRBD1 (6 bases). There are 15 residues in the CDR3. The germline gives CDR1 SGHRS, CDR2 YFSETQ. V was pared by 4 bases and J by 0 bases, with 12 bases between. CDR3 nucleotides: TGCGCCAGCAGCACTCAGGGGTTTAGCACAGATACGCAGTATTTT. It yields the protein CASSTQGFSTDTQYF.

This clonotype was seen more than once but under ten times. This chain connects TRBV14 to TRBJ2-3; D remains ambiguous. Trimming shortened V by 1 base and J by 6 bases, and 11 bases separated the two germline ends. The germline V gene encodes CDR1 SGHDN and CDR2 FVKESK. This CDR3 region has 14 residues. Written as DNA, the CDR3 is TGTGCCAGCAGCCAAGTCCTTGTTGGGGATACGCAGTATTTT. It encodes CASSQVLVGDTQYF.

A few counts support this clonotype. The chain recombines TRBV20-1 with TRBJ2-3; no reliable D call. V lost 3 bases, J lost 2 bases, and 15 bases lay in between. The CDR3 extends over 15 amino acids. Germline CDR1 and CDR2: DFQATT and SNEGSKA (reference sequence). CDR3 nucleotide sequence: TGCAGTGCTAGCGCCCGGATAGGTTACACAGATACGCAGTATTTT. Translating gives CSASARIGYTDTQYF.